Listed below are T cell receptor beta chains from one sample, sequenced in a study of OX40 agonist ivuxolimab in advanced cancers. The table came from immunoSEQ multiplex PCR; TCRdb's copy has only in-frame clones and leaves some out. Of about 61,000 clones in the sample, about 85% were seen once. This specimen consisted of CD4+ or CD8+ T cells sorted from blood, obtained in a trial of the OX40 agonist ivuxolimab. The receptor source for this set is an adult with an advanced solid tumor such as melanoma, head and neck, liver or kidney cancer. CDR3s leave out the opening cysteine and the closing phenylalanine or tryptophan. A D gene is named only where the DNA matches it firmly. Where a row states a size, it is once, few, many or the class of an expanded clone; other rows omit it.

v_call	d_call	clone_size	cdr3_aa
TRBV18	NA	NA	ASSRTVMNTEAF
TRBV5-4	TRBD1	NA	ASSHGQETYEQY
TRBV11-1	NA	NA	ASSPVRTFMNTEAF
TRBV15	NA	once	ATSRDQGRLPSNQPQH
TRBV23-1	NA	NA	ASSQFRGTDSNQPQH
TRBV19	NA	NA	ASSIGTHNYEQY
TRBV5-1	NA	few	ASSLSDTQY
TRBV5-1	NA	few	ASSPTAYSGNTIY
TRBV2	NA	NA	ASSSRTANGYGYT
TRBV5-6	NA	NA	ASSLVSLGRRGYT
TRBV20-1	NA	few	SAGRQPQH
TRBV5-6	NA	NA	ASSLARDIEAF
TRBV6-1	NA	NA	ASSVQGGGSYGYT
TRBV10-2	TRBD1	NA	ATRQGPVSYEQY
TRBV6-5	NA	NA	ASRVGSGYGYT
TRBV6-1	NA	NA	ASRLGSRETQY
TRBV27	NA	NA	ASSRGGTGNTIY
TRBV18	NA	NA	ASSPLAGEYNEQF
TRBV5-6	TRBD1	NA	ASSPGGLGNYGYT
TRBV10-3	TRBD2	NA	AISEPTRGGRRPYTDTQY
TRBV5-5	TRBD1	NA	ASSAPGQGRYEQY
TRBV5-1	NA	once	ASSFGGLPNQPQH
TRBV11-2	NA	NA	ASSFWRINTEAF
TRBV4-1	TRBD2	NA	ASSQGLAGGGEQY
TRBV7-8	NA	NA	ASSQWRGAGANVLT
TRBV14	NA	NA	ASSQDRDTKRYT
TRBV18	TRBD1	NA	ASSPNQGAVFNTEAF
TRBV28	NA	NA	ASSYSGTGRILALH
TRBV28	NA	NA	ASSLYGGNYGYT
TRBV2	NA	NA	ASRGDGVGSPLH
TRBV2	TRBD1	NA	ASSVATGGYEQY
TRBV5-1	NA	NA	ADSTGSSNTGELF
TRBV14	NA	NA	ASSSKRAENTEAF
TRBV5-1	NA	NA	ATSPGGAYNEQF
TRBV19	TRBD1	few	ASSIRTGDQPQH
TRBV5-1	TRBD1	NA	ASSLGTGIQYEKLF
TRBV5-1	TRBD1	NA	ASSTGQGTYGYT
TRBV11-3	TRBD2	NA	ASSGSGLAGFSNTGELF
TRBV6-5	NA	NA	ASSSVRSNQPQH
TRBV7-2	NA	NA	ASSLAQAHGGNTIY
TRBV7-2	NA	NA	ASSLGQAASGNTIY
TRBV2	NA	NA	ASSEEGFGNTIY
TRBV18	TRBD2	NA	ASSPSGGASTDTQY
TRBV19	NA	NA	ATTGRRGSGNTIY
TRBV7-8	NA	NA	ASSLAGQRHGYT
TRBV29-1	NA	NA	SVVGSGDEQY
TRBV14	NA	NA	ASSSQRNEQF
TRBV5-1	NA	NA	ASSLDELSTEAF
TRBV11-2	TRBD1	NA	ASSAGQVLSSPLH
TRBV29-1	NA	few	SARGTGGNQPQH
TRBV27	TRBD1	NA	ASSLRTGLNYGYT
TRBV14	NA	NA	ASSRGPGYEQY
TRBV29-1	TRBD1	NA	SFHRGNEQY
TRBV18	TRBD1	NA	ASSPGTGEYHEQY